A single sample gave rise to the 4 T cell receptor beta chains below, sequenced in a study of cytomegalovirus exposure and HLA in healthy donors. Here immunoSEQ multiplex PCR was the method, and the copy in TCRdb shows in-frame clones only, minus some. The sample includes about 280,000 clones, around 89% of them seen just once. Sequenced input: PBMCs. These receptors were obtained from a woman aged 18-29 years in good health and CMV-seronegative.

The chain carries TRBV25-1 and TRBJ1-2; 7 bases are a match to TRBD1. V shed 4 bases and J 4 bases; nucleotides not matched to a gene: 15. The CDR3 has 17 amino acids. CDR1 and CDR2 from the germline V gene are MGHDK and SYGVNS. The CDR3 reads CASSAHTQGPNLYGYTF. In DNA, the CDR3 is TGTGCCAGCAGTGCCCATACACAGGGGCCTAATCTCTATGGCTACACCTTC.

The chain has TRBV6-6 and TRBJ2-1, with 8 bases aligning to TRBD2. Trimming at V came to 2 bases and at J to 8 bases, leaving 8 bases not matched to a gene. CDR1 MNHNY and CDR2 SVGAGI come from the germline V gene (reference sequence). CDR3 length: 15 residues. The CDR3 loop is CASSYGSGIPDEQFF. DNA of the CDR3: TGTGCCAGCAGTTACGGTAGCGGGATCCCCGATGAGCAGTTCTTC.

This chain links TRBV12-5 with TRBJ1-2; D gene uncertain. This CDR3 comprises 14 residues. The ends were cut back, 2 bases at V and 5 bases at J, with 12 bases in the middle. Germline CDR1 and CDR2: LGHNT and FRNRAP. Here the CDR3 reads CASGLNRHTYGYTF. CDR3 in DNA: TGTGCTAGTGGTTTGAACCGACACACATATGGCTACACCTTC.

The V call is TRBV30, the J call TRBJ1-2, with TRBD1 matching over 7 bases. This CDR3 is built from 18 residues. Germline lookup yields CDR1 GTSNPN and CDR2 SVGIG (reference sequence). V dropped 1 base and J dropped 0; count of bases not matched to a gene: 14. The CDR3, as DNA: TGTGCCTGGAGTGGAAGGCCCCGGGACAGAGGAGCTAACTATGGCTACACCTTC. Amino acids: CAWSGRPRDRGANYGYTF.